This TCR beta chain stems from a study of blood T cell repertoires in COVID-19. Background on the study: From T cells, B-cell-depleted T cells, or PBMCs came the material, which was cDNA or gDNA.

Under the authors' procedure: Scientists estimated how many nucleated cells there were by amplifying reference gene primers. Data came from immunoSEQ multiplex PCR; TCRdb stores just in-frame clones and leaves some out. That table furnishes V, J and clone size, whereas the DNA furnished D and trimming. The sample lists 190,000 or so clones; 87% were seen once. The germline CDR1 and CDR2 sequences are LGHDT and YNNKEL (reference sequence). The CDR3 has 13 residues. Deletions cut 1 base from V and 1 base from J, with 4 bases between. The gene calls are TRBV3-1 (or the pseudogene TRBV3-2) and TRBJ1-1; no definite D call. The source of this sequence is a man aged 18 to 30 with acute COVID-19. Specimen: PBMCs or T cells enriched from blood (not recorded which). The CDR3 coding sequence is TGTGCCAGCAGCCAAGGACAGAACACTGAAGCTTTCTTT. Amino acid sequence: CASSQGQNTEAFF.